A selection of T cell receptor beta chains follows, all from one sample in a study of yellow fever vaccine responses in identical twins. One entry per CDR3 protein results from TCRdb running MiXCR on the RT-PCR reads. The table lists more than 2,000 distinct CDR3 sequences, around four fifths of them singletons. Sample: T cells from blood (PBMCs), unsorted or a sorted subset (not recorded which), taken before or after yellow fever vaccination (not recorded which). These receptors came from a woman under 30 who received the yellow fever vaccine. Each CDR3 is given with its conserved first and last residue.

V: TRBV11-3
CDR3: CASSLVPEPGVYEQYF

V: TRBV29-1
CDR3: CSVEGTERDTGELFF

V: TRBV5-1
CDR3: CASTNYNEQFF

V: TRBV11-1
CDR3: CASSLGQGTEAFF

V: TRBV4-1
CDR3: CANSLDRDAEAFF

V: TRBV7-6
CDR3: CASTAGTGVTDTQYF

V: TRBV12-3/TRBV12-4
CDR3: CASSSNEQYF

V: TRBV29-1
CDR3: CSVERSSYEQYF

V: TRBV4-1
CDR3: CASSQGTGVQPQHF

V: TRBV18
CDR3: CASSRLSGSNTGELFF

V: TRBV29-1
CDR3: CSVGLVDEQYF

V: TRBV2
CDR3: CASSEATHTDTQYF

V: TRBV2
CDR3: CASSDEGAKNIQYF

V: TRBV28
CDR3: CASSLPGLNTGELFF

V: TRBV13
CDR3: CASRTSGGRVDEQFF

V: TRBV12-3/TRBV12-4
CDR3: CASRLTGTEAFF

V: TRBV6-5
CDR3: CASSYSGISNTEAFF

V: TRBV2
CDR3: CASGRDSLMRADTQYF

V: TRBV2
CDR3: CASSETEAFF

V: TRBV6-2/TRBV6-3
CDR3: CASSYLREPQHF

V: TRBV13
CDR3: CASSHPPGQGYGYTF

V: TRBV29-1
CDR3: CSVGPRLASYEQYF

V: TRBV2
CDR3: CASSEAHGGVNTGELFF

V: TRBV2
CDR3: CASSPLGTIPETQYF

V: TRBV11-3
CDR3: CASSLESEVKNIQYF

V: TRBV10-3
CDR3: CAISEGGQFGSGNTIYF

V: TRBV29-1
CDR3: CSVTFLSDIQYF

V: TRBV20-1
CDR3: CSARLGAGQPQHF

V: TRBV29-1
CDR3: CSVEDNDREPYNEQFF

V: TRBV12-3/TRBV12-4
CDR3: CASSGTANGYTF

V: TRBV10-1
CDR3: CASSEGVSGQETQYF

V: TRBV19
CDR3: CASDSLNTEAFF

V: TRBV19
CDR3: CASSIAQDYEQYF

V: TRBV4-1
CDR3: CASSHQKTSGGNEQFF

V: TRBV6-1
CDR3: CASSILGVDTEAFF

V: TRBV5-1
CDR3: CASSLGTAGQETQYF

V: TRBV15
CDR3: CATSPPAGRGDTQYF

V: TRBV19
CDR3: CASSRHTEAFF

V: TRBV7-6
CDR3: CASSLEIGTGFNEQYF

V: TRBV23-1
CDR3: CASSQDRDPPPRNQPQHF